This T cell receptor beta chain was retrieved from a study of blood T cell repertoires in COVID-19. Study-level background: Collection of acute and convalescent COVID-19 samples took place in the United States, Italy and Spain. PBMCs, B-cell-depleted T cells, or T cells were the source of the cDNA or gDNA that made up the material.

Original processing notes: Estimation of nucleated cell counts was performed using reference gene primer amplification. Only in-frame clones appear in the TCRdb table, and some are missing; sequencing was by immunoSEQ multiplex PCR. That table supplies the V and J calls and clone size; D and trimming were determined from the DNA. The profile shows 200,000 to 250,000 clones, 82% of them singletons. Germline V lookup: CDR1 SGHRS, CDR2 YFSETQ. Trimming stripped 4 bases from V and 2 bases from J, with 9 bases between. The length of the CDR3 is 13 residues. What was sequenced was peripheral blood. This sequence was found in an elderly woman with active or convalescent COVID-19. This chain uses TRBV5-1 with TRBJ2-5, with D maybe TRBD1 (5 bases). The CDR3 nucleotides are TGCGCCAGCAGCCGACAGCAACAAGAGACCCAGTACTTC. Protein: CASSRQQQETQYF. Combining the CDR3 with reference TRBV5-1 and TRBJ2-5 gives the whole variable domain KAGVTQTPRYLIKTRGQQVTLSCSPISGHRSVSWYQQTPGQGLQFLFEYFSETQRNKGNFPGRFSGRQFSNSRSEMNVSTLELGDSALYLCASSRQQQETQYFGPGTRLLVL.